This TCR beta chain was captured in a study of control samples from healthy donors and cancer patients. This clone was found once. Sequencing used immunoSEQ multiplex PCR; TCRdb keeps in-frame clones, though not all of them. This sample yields 110,000 or so clones, of which about 83% are seen a single time; about 12% belongs to the top ten. The receptor was isolated from a man younger than 45 in good health. Sequencing used blood.

The chain's CDR3 is CATSIGASGKTQYF. The CDR3 coding sequence is TGTGCCACGAGTATCGGGGCCTCCGGAAAGACCCAGTACTTC. This chain connects TRBV24-1 to TRBJ2-5; D tentatively reads TRBD1 or TRBD2 (5 bases each). The CDR3 covers 14 residues. Between the trimmed V and J ends, which lost 10 bases and 6 bases, there was a span of 20 bases. The V gene's germline CDR1 is KGHDR and CDR2 SFDVKD.